Following are 11 T cell receptor beta chains from one sample sequenced in a study of CXCR3-negative and CXCR3-positive naive CD8 T cells. Study-wide points: CXCR3-positive naive cells had TRB CDR3s that were more hydrophobic than CXCR3-negative naive cells had.

Their cognate antigens are unknown. All TRB cDNA libraries came from 5' RACE performed with UMI labels. TCRdb reanalyzed the 5' RACE reads and collapses them to one entry per CDR3 protein, without DNA. The sample has over 150,000 distinct CDR3 sequences. Sequencing input: naive CXCR3+ CD8+ T cells from blood. This sample's subset: CD45RO-CCR7+CD27+CD95- naive CD8+ T cells expressing CXCR3 (TNR3+). All receptors come from a human donor in good health. Some clones in this sample may be carry-over from other donors' samples.

The chain recombines TRBV5-1 with TRBJ2-7; TCRdb gives TRBD2 as the D gene, but with no DNA this cannot be confirmed. The germline CDR1 and CDR2 sequences are SGHRS and YFSETQ. The CDR3 length is 16 residues. CDR3 sequence: CASSLGVAGGRYEQYF.

The rearrangement joins TRBV7-9 to TRBJ2-7; TCRdb proposes TRBD2, but this gene call is untestable without DNA. Germline V gene sequence: CDR1 SEHNR, CDR2 FQNEAQ (reference sequence). This CDR3 region has 14 residues. The CDR3 protein is CASSFPDLHPWQYF.

The genes are TRBV28 and TRBJ2-7; TCRdb's D call of TRBD2 is untestable without DNA. Per the germline V gene, CDR1 is MDHEN and CDR2 is SYDVKM. The CDR3 is made up of 14 amino acids. CDR3 sequence reads: CASRSLAETGEQYF.

V and J are TRBV12-5 and TRBJ2-5; TCRdb picks TRBD1, but there is no DNA to check that call. Germline CDR1 LGHNT, CDR2 FRNRAP. The CDR3 has 16 amino acids. The CDR3 sequence is CASGLDPPGGEETQYF.

This sequence joins TRBV7-9 and TRBJ1-2; TCRdb's D call of TRBD1 is untestable without DNA. Germline V gene lookup returns CDR1 SEHNR and CDR2 FQNEAQ (reference sequence). The length of the CDR3 is 13 residues. This CDR3 is CATLGRENYGYTF.

The chain has TRBV5-5 and TRBJ2-5; TCRdb gives TRBD1 as the D gene, but with no DNA this cannot be confirmed. The germline CDR1 and CDR2 sequences are SGHKS and YYEKEE (reference sequence). The CDR3 runs to 15 residues. The CDR3 sequence is CASSLDSGGQETQYF.

The chain uses TRBV10-3 and TRBJ2-3; TCRdb lists TRBD1, though no DNA is available to test this call. This CDR3 region has 14 residues. Germline V gives CDR1 ENHRY, CDR2 SYGVKD. The CDR3 loop is CAISDGQGAVTQYF.

This chain links TRBV28 with TRBJ2-2; TCRdb's D call of TRBD2 is untestable without DNA. The CDR3 sequence is 14 residues long. Germline V CDR1 and CDR2: MDHEN, SYDVKM. CDR3 amino acids: CASSLLLANGELFF.

V and J are TRBV12-3 or TRBV12-4 and TRBJ2-5; with no DNA, the TCRdb D assignment of TRBD2 cannot be verified. The CDR3 has 15 amino acids. The CDR3 sequence is CASSLEGAGTETQYF.

V and J are TRBV7-3 and TRBJ2-7; TCRdb names TRBD2, which stays unverified in the absence of DNA. This CDR3 comprises 13 residues. Germline V gene data show CDR1 as SGHTA and CDR2 as FQGTGA. CDR3 protein: CASSYSGGNEQYF.

The rearrangement links TRBV2 to TRBJ2-3; TCRdb gives TRBD2 as the D gene, but with no DNA this cannot be confirmed. Germline V gene sequence: CDR1 SNHLY, CDR2 FYNNEI. There are 14 residues in the CDR3. CDR3 sequence: CASAGTKTLNTQYF.